This T cell receptor beta chain was obtained from a study of OX40 agonist ivuxolimab in advanced cancers. For the wider study: Ivuxolimab was an agonistic, fully human IgG2 monoclonal antibody directed against OX40 (CD134), a costimulatory receptor. In the dose-escalation cohort, more than 75% of patients were male, and the mean age was about 55 years, with a range of about 23 to 85. Patients were allowed to have had prior anti-PD-1, anti-PD-L1 or anti-CTLA-4 therapy, and more than 35% of the dose-escalation patients had been treated with checkpoint inhibitors. The paper covers the monotherapy dose-escalation part of the phase I ivuxolimab trial, which included N ≈ 52 patients. Of the roughly 54 patients in dose escalation, around 19 had hepatocellular carcinoma, about 15 had melanoma, 9 had renal cell carcinoma and 9 had head and neck cancer. Partial responses occurred in three dose-escalation patients, of whom one had hepatocellular carcinoma and two had cutaneous melanoma. Intravenous ivuxolimab was administered to patients every 2 weeks at six dose levels: 0.01, 0.1, 0.3, 1.5, 3 and 10 mg/kg. The point of sequencing TCRbeta in the periphery was to test whether ivuxolimab changed TCR sequence diversity and drove clonal T-cell expansion.

In regard to this clone: The antigen it binds to is not known. The sample holds no much larger clone one base away, and base qualities are not on file.

Patients with autoimmune disease history or receiving systemic immunosuppression were excluded from the trial. Peripheral blood for TCR sequencing was collected from all dose cohorts at baseline, on cycle 4 day 1, and on cycle 7 day 1. Samples came from an open-label, multicenter, first-in-human phase I dose-escalation trial of ivuxolimab. The trial enrolled adults with locally advanced or metastatic head and neck squamous cell, hepatocellular, melanoma or renal cell carcinoma. Before TCR sequencing, CD4+ T cells and CD8+ T cells from peripheral blood were sorted into separate populations. The CDR3 runs 17 residues from the cysteine to the phenylalanine. CDR3 DNA is the only sequence kept; it has 51 bases, read in frame from the first base. Genomic DNA was isolated from the sorted cells so that the TCRbeta CDR3 region could be sequenced. The immunoSEQ Assay was used for sequencing of TCRbeta CDR3 regions. The table comes from immuneACCESS by way of TCRdb, which keeps in-frame sequences with V and J called. Part of the clones is missing from these tables; in studies checked, under half for an unresolved V gene and the rest for unknown reasons. This sample gives approximately 40,000 clones in total; about 80% of them show up just once. Roughly 20% of the sample is in the top ten clones.

Study-wide findings and limitations: At doses of 0.1 to 3.0 mg/kg, clonal expansion of both CD4+ and CD8+ T cells in blood was seen between baseline and week 6. Which antigens the clonally expanded peripheral T cells were specific for was not determined. Partial responders in the 0.1-3.0 mg/kg groups had among the lowest normalized peripheral clonal expansion, especially among CD8+ T cells. On average, CD8+ T cells showed more expanded clones than CD4+ T cells after ivuxolimab. Low levels of normalized T-cell clonal expansion were also seen in some patients who did not respond.

This specimen was CD4+ or CD8+ T cells sorted from blood, taken in a trial of the OX40 agonist ivuxolimab. The rearrangement combines TRBV12-2 with TRBJ1-3; the listed D gene, TRBD1, was not tested against the DNA. TRBV12-2 is assigned pseudogene status. This clonotype originated in an adult with an advanced solid tumor such as melanoma, head and neck, liver or kidney cancer. The CDR3 in this case is CASRSGVDRGCGNTIYF. Here is the DNA: TGTGCAAGTCGCTCAGGGGTCGACAGGGGTTGTGGAAACACCATATATTTT.